Listed below are T cell receptor beta chains from one sample, sequenced in a study of blood T cells in healthy people across ages. TCRdb ran MiXCR on the 5' RACE reads and lists one entry per CDR3 protein. Among 850,000 or so distinct CDR3 sequences, around 28% were seen once, and the ten largest hold 17%. The material sequenced was blood. The receptors here all came from a woman over 75 in good health. Each CDR3 is given with its conserved first and last residue. Fields, in order: D gene, J gene, clone size, V gene, CDR3 DNA, CDR3 protein. A D gene is named only where the DNA matches it firmly. The size field is filled for only some rows; it gives once, few, many or a size class.

d_call: NA
j_call: TRBJ1-4
clone_size: few
v_call: TRBV3-1
cdr3_nt: TGTGCCAGCAGCCAATATCGGGACTCGGAAAAACTGTTTTTT
cdr3_aa: CASSQYRDSEKLFF

d_call: TRBD2
j_call: TRBJ2-3
clone_size: NA
v_call: TRBV6-6
cdr3_nt: TGTGCCAGCAGACAGACTAGCGGGGGGGCAGGGGATACGCAGTATTTT
cdr3_aa: CASRQTSGGAGDTQYF

d_call: TRBD1
j_call: TRBJ1-5
clone_size: many
v_call: TRBV12-3/TRBV12-4
cdr3_nt: TGTGCCAGCAGTCTCGACAGGGTCGGCAATCAGCCCCAGCATTTT
cdr3_aa: CASSLDRVGNQPQHF

d_call: NA
j_call: TRBJ2-1
clone_size: NA
v_call: TRBV5-4
cdr3_nt: TGTGCCAGCACTCGGGGGGCTTCGGGCTACAATGAGCAGTTCTTC
cdr3_aa: CASTRGASGYNEQFF

d_call: TRBD2
j_call: TRBJ2-7
clone_size: NA
v_call: TRBV3-1
cdr3_nt: TGTGCCAGCAGCCAAAGGACTAGCGGGAGCTACGAGCAGTACTTC
cdr3_aa: CASSQRTSGSYEQYF

d_call: TRBD1
j_call: TRBJ1-2
clone_size: many
v_call: TRBV29-1
cdr3_nt: TGCAGCGTTCGACAGGGCGATGGCTACACCTTC
cdr3_aa: CSVRQGDGYTF

d_call: NA
j_call: TRBJ2-2
clone_size: NA
v_call: TRBV5-5
cdr3_nt: TGTGCCAGCAGACGGAATCCGGGCCCGAGCACCGGGGAGCTGTTTTTT
cdr3_aa: CASRRNPGPSTGELFF

d_call: NA
j_call: TRBJ2-2
clone_size: NA
v_call: TRBV6-5
cdr3_nt: TGTGCCAGCAGTAGACTCGCAGGGGTAACCGGGGAGCTGTTTTTT
cdr3_aa: CASSRLAGVTGELFF

d_call: NA
j_call: TRBJ1-1
clone_size: NA
v_call: TRBV5-1
cdr3_nt: TGCGCCAGCAGCAGCAGGGGAATTGGAGACACTGAAGCTTTCTTT
cdr3_aa: CASSSRGIGDTEAFF

d_call: NA
j_call: TRBJ1-1
clone_size: NA
v_call: TRBV6-1
cdr3_nt: TGTGCCAGCAGTGAAAGGACAGTAGCCATCATGAACACTGAAGCTTTCTTT
cdr3_aa: CASSERTVAIMNTEAFF

d_call: NA
j_call: TRBJ2-1
clone_size: many
v_call: TRBV5-1
cdr3_nt: TGCGCCAGCAGCTCTCAGGGGTCTGCCTCCTACAATGAGCAGTTCTTC
cdr3_aa: CASSSQGSASYNEQFF

d_call: TRBD2
j_call: TRBJ2-1
clone_size: NA
v_call: TRBV7-2
cdr3_nt: TGTGCCAGCAGCTTCCAGCGGGGGGGCGCTGAGCAGTTCTTC
cdr3_aa: CASSFQRGGAEQFF

d_call: NA
j_call: TRBJ2-5
clone_size: many
v_call: TRBV7-2
cdr3_nt: TGTGCCAGCAGCGAACCGGGACTCCGGTACCAAGAGACCCAGTACTTC
cdr3_aa: CASSEPGLRYQETQYF

d_call: NA
j_call: TRBJ2-2
clone_size: NA
v_call: TRBV12-3/TRBV12-4
cdr3_nt: TGTGCCAGCAGGCCCGGGGGATCGAACACCGGGGAGCTGTTTTTT
cdr3_aa: CASRPGGSNTGELFF

d_call: NA
j_call: TRBJ1-2
clone_size: many
v_call: TRBV12-3/TRBV12-4
cdr3_nt: TGTGCCAGCAGCCCGGACGGGCGTCTTGGCTACACCTTC
cdr3_aa: CASSPDGRLGYTF

d_call: TRBD2
j_call: TRBJ2-3
clone_size: NA
v_call: TRBV20-1
cdr3_nt: TGCAGTGCTAGAGGGGGACTAGCGGGGGGGAGTAGCACAGATACGCAGTATTTT
cdr3_aa: CSARGGLAGGSSTDTQYF

d_call: NA
j_call: TRBJ1-2
clone_size: many
v_call: TRBV5-1
cdr3_nt: TGCGCCAGCAGCTTGGACAGTCTCCCCATTGGCTACACCTTC
cdr3_aa: CASSLDSLPIGYTF

d_call: TRBD2
j_call: TRBJ2-1
clone_size: few
v_call: TRBV5-6
cdr3_nt: TGTGCCAGCAGCCATCTAGCGGGGGGGCCTTCGGTGCAGTTCTTC
cdr3_aa: CASSHLAGGPSVQFF

d_call: NA
j_call: TRBJ1-1
clone_size: few
v_call: TRBV13
cdr3_nt: TGTGCCAGCAGCAAAGGCAGGACAGTGAACACTGAAGCTTTCTTT
cdr3_aa: CASSKGRTVNTEAFF

d_call: NA
j_call: TRBJ1-1
clone_size: few
v_call: TRBV6-2/TRBV6-3
cdr3_nt: TGTGCCAGCAGGACGAGGGACACTGAAGCTTTCTTT
cdr3_aa: CASRTRDTEAFF

d_call: NA
j_call: TRBJ2-7
clone_size: many
v_call: TRBV7-9
cdr3_nt: TGTGCCAGCAGCCCGTTACCGTCCTACGAGCAGTACTTC
cdr3_aa: CASSPLPSYEQYF

d_call: NA
j_call: TRBJ2-3
clone_size: NA
v_call: TRBV5-1
cdr3_nt: TGCGCCAGCAGCTTGGGGGGGCTGGATACGCAGTATTTT
cdr3_aa: CASSLGGLDTQYF

d_call: NA
j_call: TRBJ1-6
clone_size: few
v_call: TRBV3-1
cdr3_nt: TGTGCCAGCAGCCAGGCAGGGAGATCACCCCTCCACTTT
cdr3_aa: CASSQAGRSPLHF

d_call: NA
j_call: TRBJ2-3
clone_size: many
v_call: TRBV6-2/TRBV6-3
cdr3_nt: TGTGCCAGCAATTCCCCCGGACGGGCCCCTGGGGATACGCAGTATTTT
cdr3_aa: CASNSPGRAPGDTQYF

d_call: TRBD2
j_call: TRBJ2-5
clone_size: many
v_call: TRBV7-2
cdr3_nt: TGTGCCAGCAGCGGCGGGAGCCAAGAGACCCAGTACTTC
cdr3_aa: CASSGGSQETQYF

d_call: TRBD1
j_call: TRBJ2-5
clone_size: NA
v_call: TRBV5-1
cdr3_nt: TGCGCCAGCAGCTTGACAGGGGCTGCGGAGACCCAGTACTTC
cdr3_aa: CASSLTGAAETQYF

d_call: NA
j_call: TRBJ1-1
clone_size: few
v_call: TRBV15
cdr3_nt: TGTGCCACCAGCAGTGGGGGTCTGAACACTGAAGCTTTCTTT
cdr3_aa: CATSSGGLNTEAFF